A selection of T cell receptor beta chains follows, all from one sample in a study of human T cells and chemical hapten exposure. TCRdb fed the RACE reads into MiXCR, producing one record per CDR3 protein. The sample lists about 37,000 distinct CDR3 sequences; 4.5% to 5.5% were seen once. Sequencing used whole blood. Receptor source: a human donor in good health. Some clones in this sample may be carry-over from other donors' samples. CDR3s include the opening cysteine and the closing phenylalanine or tryptophan. The D gene is left open where the match is weak. Expanded clones are given a class, and other clones once, few, many or no size at all.

clone_size,j_call,v_call,d_call,cdr3_aa,cdr3_nt
many,TRBJ2-1,TRBV28,TRBD2,CASSFRLADEQFF,TGTGCCAGCAGTTTTAGACTAGCCGATGAGCAGTTCTTC
many,TRBJ2-1,TRBV5-4,-,CASSLGVNSYNEQFF,TGTGCCAGCAGCTTGGGAGTGAATTCCTACAATGAGCAGTTCTTC
few,TRBJ1-1,TRBV18,-,CASSPESMNTEAFF,TGTGCCAGCTCACCGGAATCCATGAACACTGAAGCTTTCTTT
many,TRBJ2-1,TRBV7-9,-,CASSASRKGLGADIF,TGTGCCAGCAGCGCCTCTAGAAAAGGCCTGGGGGCCGACATCTTC
few,TRBJ1-5,TRBV6-6,-,CASSYSSRHGFSNQPQHF,TGTGCCAGCAGTTACTCGTCCCGACACGGATTCAGCAATCAGCCCCAGCATTTT
many,TRBJ1-6,TRBV20-1,TRBD1,CSARGVPGQGRGNSPLHF,TGCAGTGCTAGGGGAGTTCCGGGACAGGGCCGAGGCAATTCACCCCTCCACTTT
few,TRBJ2-1,TRBV6-1,-,CASSEARRGSDVRSSYNEQFF,TGTGCCAGCAGTGAAGCGAGGCGCGGGTCCGACGTAAGGAGCTCCTACAATGAGCAGTTCTTC
many,TRBJ2-1,TRBV20-1,-,CSFYSPSNNEQFF,TGCAGTTTCTACTCCCCGAGTAACAATGAGCAGTTCTTC
many,TRBJ2-2,TRBV5-1,-,CASSSSANTGELFF,TGCGCCAGCAGTTCCTCGGCGAACACCGGGGAGCTGTTTTTT
few,TRBJ2-1,TRBV9,-,CASSVEWQPYNEQFF,TGTGCCAGCAGCGTAGAATGGCAGCCATACAATGAGCAGTTCTTC
many,TRBJ2-5,TRBV3-1,-,CASSQVYSQETQYF,TGTGCCAGCAGCCAAGTTTATTCCCAAGAGACCCAGTACTTC
many,TRBJ2-1,TRBV6-1,TRBD2,CASSVERDDSYNEQFF,TGTGCCAGCAGTGTTGAGCGGGATGACTCCTACAATGAGCAGTTCTTC
few,TRBJ1-2,TRBV6-5,-,CASSSPGEKGYGYTF,TGTGCCAGCAGTTCCCCGGGAGAAAAGGGCTATGGCTACACCTTC
medium-sized,TRBJ2-3,TRBV2,-,CASTTGTTDTQYF,TGTGCCAGCACGACAGGAACCACAGATACGCAGTATTTT
-,TRBJ2-7,TRBV28,TRBD1,CASTSTGAYEQYF,TGTGCCAGCACCTCTACAGGGGCCTACGAGCAGTACTTC
-,TRBJ1-6,TRBV6-6,-,CASSPSSPLHF,TGTGCCAGCAGCCCCTCTTCACCCCTCCACTTT
many,TRBJ1-1,TRBV12-3/TRBV12-4,-,CASSLSREAFF,TGTGCCAGCAGTTTAAGCAGGGAAGCTTTCTTT